This TCR beta chain was profiled in a study of T cell changes during pregnancy in multiple sclerosis. Sequencing used immunoSEQ multiplex PCR; TCRdb keeps in-frame clones, though not all of them. Found here are 79,000 or so clones, 85% to 95% of them singletons; the top ten hold around 0.22%. The germline V gene encodes CDR1 LNHDA and CDR2 SQIVND (reference sequence). Trimming at V came to 1 base and at J to 9 bases, leaving 6 bases not matched to a gene. The length of the CDR3 is 14 residues. The sample was CD4+ T cells from peripheral blood mononuclear cells, taken before pregnancy. The source of this sequence is a female donor with multiple sclerosis, enrolled in a pregnancy study. The chain is built from TRBV19 and TRBJ2-1; 7 bases map to TRBD2. The CDR3 loop is CASSIGREAGEQFF. Written as DNA, the CDR3 is TGTGCCAGTAGTATAGGCCGGGAGGCGGGTGAGCAGTTCTTC.